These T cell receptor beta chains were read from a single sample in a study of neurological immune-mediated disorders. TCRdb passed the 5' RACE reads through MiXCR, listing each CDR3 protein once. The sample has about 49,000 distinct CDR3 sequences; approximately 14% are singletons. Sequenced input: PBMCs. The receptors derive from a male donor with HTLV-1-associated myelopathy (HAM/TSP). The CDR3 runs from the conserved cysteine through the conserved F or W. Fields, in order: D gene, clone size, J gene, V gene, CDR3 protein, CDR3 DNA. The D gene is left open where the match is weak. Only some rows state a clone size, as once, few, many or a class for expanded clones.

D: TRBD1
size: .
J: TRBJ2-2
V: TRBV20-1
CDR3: CSARRDRGRRTGALFF
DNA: TGCAGTGCTAGAAGGGACAGGGGGCGGCGAACCGGGGCGCTGTTTTTT

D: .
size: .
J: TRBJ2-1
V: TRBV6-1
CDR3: CASSEKELDSSYNEQFF
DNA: TGTGCCAGCAGTGAAAAAGAATTGGACAGTTCCTACAATGAGCAGTTCTTC

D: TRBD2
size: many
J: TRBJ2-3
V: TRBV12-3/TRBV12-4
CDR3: CASSLNSAGGLDTQYF
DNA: TGTGCCAGCAGTTTAAATTCAGCGGGGGGTCTGGATACGCAGTATTTT

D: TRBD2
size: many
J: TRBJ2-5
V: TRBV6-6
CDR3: CASSYGLAGGIKETQYF
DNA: TGTGCCAGCAGTTACGGACTAGCGGGGGGAATTAAAGAGACCCAGTACTTC

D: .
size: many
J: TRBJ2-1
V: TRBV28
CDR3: CASSRGSTLNEQFF
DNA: TGTGCCAGCAGCCGTGGCTCCACCTTGAATGAGCAGTTCTTC

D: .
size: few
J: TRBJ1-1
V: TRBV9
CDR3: CASSVGPRNTEAFF
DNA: TGTGCCAGCAGCGTGGGACCCAGGAACACTGAAGCTTTCTTT

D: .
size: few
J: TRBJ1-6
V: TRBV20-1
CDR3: CSAREAGWGSPLHF
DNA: TGCAGTGCTAGAGAGGCAGGATGGGGTTCACCCCTCCACTTT

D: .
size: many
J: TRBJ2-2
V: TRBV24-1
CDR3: CATSGSGARTGELFF
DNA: TGTGCCACCAGTGGTAGCGGAGCGAGGACCGGGGAGCTGTTTTTT

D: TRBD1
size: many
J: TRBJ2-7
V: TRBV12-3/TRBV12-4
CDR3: CASSLGQGYEQYF
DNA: TGTGCCAGCAGTTTAGGACAGGGTTACGAGCAGTACTTC

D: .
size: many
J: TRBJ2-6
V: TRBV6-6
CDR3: CASATNAPSGANVLTF
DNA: TGTGCCAGCGCAACCAATGCCCCCTCTGGGGCCAACGTCCTGACTTTC

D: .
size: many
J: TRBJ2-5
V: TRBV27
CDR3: CASSRDRQETQYF
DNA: TGTGCCAGCAGCCGGGACCGGCAAGAGACCCAGTACTTC

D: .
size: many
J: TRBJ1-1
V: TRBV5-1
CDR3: CATSQWENTEAFF
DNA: TGCGCCACCTCCCAGTGGGAGAACACTGAAGCTTTCTTT

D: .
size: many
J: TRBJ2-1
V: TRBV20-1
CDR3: CSARDRPVLGNEQFF
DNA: TGCAGTGCTAGAGATCGCCCAGTTTTGGGCAATGAGCAGTTCTTC

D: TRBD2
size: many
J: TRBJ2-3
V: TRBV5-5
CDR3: CASSLARGVTDTQYF
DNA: TGTGCCAGCAGCTTGGCGCGGGGGGTCACAGATACGCAGTATTTT

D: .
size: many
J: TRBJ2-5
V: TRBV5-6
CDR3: CASTLRPQETQYF
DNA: TGTGCCAGCACCCTCCGCCCCCAAGAGACCCAGTACTTC

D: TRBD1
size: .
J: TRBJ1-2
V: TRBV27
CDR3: CASRMGQSTYDYTF
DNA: TGTGCCAGCAGGATGGGACAGAGTACCTATGACTACACCTTC

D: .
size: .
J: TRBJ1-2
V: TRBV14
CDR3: CASSQYATGGGYTF
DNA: TGTGCCAGCAGCCAATATGCGACAGGAGGCGGCTACACCTTC

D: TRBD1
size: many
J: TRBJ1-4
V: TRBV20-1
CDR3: CSAEGGQGGEKLFF
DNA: TGCAGTGCAGAAGGGGGACAGGGTGGTGAAAAACTGTTTTTT

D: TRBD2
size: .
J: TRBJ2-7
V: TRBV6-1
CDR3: CASSDGTSGYEQYF
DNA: TGTGCCAGCAGTGATGGGACTAGCGGCTACGAGCAGTACTTC

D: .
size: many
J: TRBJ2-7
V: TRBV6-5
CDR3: CASRPQGTYEQYF
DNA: TGTGCCAGCAGACCCCAAGGAACCTACGAGCAGTACTTC

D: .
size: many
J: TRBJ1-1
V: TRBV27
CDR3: CASSLRGQITEAFF
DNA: TGTGCCAGCAGTTTACGAGGGCAGATCACTGAAGCTTTCTTT

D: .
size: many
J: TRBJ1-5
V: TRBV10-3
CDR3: CAIRSGADSNQPQHF
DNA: TGTGCCATCCGGTCGGGAGCCGATAGCAATCAGCCCCAGCATTTT

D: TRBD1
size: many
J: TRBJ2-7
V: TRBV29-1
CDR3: CSVRGGQGIYEQYF
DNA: TGCAGCGTTCGAGGGGGACAGGGGATCTACGAGCAGTACTTC

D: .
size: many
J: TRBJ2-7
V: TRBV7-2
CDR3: CASSLGYGGYEQYF
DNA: TGTGCCAGCAGCTTAGGTTACGGAGGCTACGAGCAGTACTTC

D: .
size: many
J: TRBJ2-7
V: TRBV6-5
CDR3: CASSYSSAGSYEQYF
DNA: TGTGCCAGCAGTTACTCGTCGGCAGGGTCCTACGAGCAGTACTTC

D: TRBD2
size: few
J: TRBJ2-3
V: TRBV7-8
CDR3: CASSRSRLAGTDTQYF
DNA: TGTGCCAGCAGCCGATCCAGACTAGCCGGGACGGATACGCAGTATTTT

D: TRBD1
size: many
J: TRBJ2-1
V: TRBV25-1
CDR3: CASSDRGNEQFF
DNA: TGTGCCAGCAGTGACAGGGGGAATGAGCAGTTCTTC

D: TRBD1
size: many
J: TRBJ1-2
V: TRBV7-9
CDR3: CASRPGTGNGYTF
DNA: TGTGCCAGCAGACCCGGGACAGGGAATGGCTACACCTTC

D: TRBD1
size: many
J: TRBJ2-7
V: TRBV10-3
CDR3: CAIRPRDRAYEQYF
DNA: TGTGCCATCAGACCCCGGGACAGGGCCTACGAGCAGTACTTC

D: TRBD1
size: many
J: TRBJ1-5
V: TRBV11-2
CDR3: CASSPWGTGINNQPQHF
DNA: TGTGCCAGCAGCCCATGGGGGACAGGGATTAACAATCAGCCCCAGCATTTT

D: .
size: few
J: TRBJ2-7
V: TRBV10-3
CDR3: CAISASAYEQYF
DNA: TGTGCCATCAGTGCTAGTGCCTACGAGCAGTACTTC

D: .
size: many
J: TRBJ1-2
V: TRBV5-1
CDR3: CASSLEFGGAYGYTF
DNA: TGCGCCAGCAGCTTGGAGTTTGGGGGGGCCTATGGCTACACCTTC

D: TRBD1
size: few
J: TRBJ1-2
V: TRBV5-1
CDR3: CASHSGQGFGYTF
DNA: TGCGCCAGCCACTCCGGACAGGGTTTTGGCTACACCTTC

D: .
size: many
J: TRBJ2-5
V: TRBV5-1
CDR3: CASSEPGDGQETQYF
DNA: TGCGCCAGCAGCGAACCAGGGGATGGGCAAGAGACCCAGTACTTC

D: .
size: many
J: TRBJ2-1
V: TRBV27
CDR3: CASSARQPSSYNEQFF
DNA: TGTGCCAGCAGTGCGCGACAGCCCAGCTCCTACAATGAGCAGTTCTTC

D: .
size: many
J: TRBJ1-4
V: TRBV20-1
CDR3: CSAAGLEGEKLFF
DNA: TGCAGTGCGGCCGGGCTAGAGGGTGAAAAACTGTTTTTT

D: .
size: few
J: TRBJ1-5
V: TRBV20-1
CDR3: CSASLSTGSNQPQHF
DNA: TGCAGTGCTAGTCTATCCACGGGGAGCAATCAGCCCCAGCATTTT

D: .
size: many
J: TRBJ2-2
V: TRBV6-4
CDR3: CASSQQGVGELFF
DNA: TGTGCCAGCAGCCAACAGGGTGTGGGGGAGCTGTTTTTT

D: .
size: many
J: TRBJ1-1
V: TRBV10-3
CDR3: CAISASRVLNTEAFF
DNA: TGTGCCATCAGTGCCAGCAGGGTCTTGAACACTGAAGCTTTCTTT

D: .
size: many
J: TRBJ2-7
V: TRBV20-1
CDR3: CSARAPDNLNEQYF
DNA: TGCAGTGCTAGAGCACCAGACAACTTGAACGAGCAGTACTTC

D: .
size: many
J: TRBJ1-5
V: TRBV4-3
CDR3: CASSQGTGQEGQPQHF
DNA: TGCGCCAGCAGCCAAGGGACGGGTCAGGAAGGACAGCCCCAGCATTTT

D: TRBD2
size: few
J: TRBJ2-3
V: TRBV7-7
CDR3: CASSLASSGGDTDTQYF
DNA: TGTGCTAGCAGCTTAGCGTCTAGCGGGGGAGACACAGATACGCAGTATTTT

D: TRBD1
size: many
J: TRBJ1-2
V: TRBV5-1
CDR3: CASSIGTGRANYGYTF
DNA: TGCGCCAGCAGCATTGGGACAGGGAGAGCTAACTATGGCTACACCTTC

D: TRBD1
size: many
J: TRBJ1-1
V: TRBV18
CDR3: CASSPLTGDTEAFF
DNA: TGTGCCAGCTCACCCCTAACAGGGGACACTGAAGCTTTCTTT

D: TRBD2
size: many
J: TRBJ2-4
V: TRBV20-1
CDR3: CSASGGIQYF
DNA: TGCAGTGCCAGCGGGGGCATTCAGTACTTC

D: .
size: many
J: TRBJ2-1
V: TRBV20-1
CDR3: CSASPGRRGELLLYNEQFF
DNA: TGCAGTGCTAGCCCGGGGCGGAGGGGGGAACTCCTCCTCTACAATGAGCAGTTCTTC

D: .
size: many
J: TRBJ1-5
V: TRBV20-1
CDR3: CSASRGMGGSQPQHF
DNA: TGCAGTGCTAGTAGGGGGATGGGGGGTAGTCAGCCCCAGCATTTT

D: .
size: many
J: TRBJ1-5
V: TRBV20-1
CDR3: CSARPGNQPQHF
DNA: TGCAGTGCTAGGCCAGGCAATCAGCCCCAGCATTTT

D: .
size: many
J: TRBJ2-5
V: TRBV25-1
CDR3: CASSDGGFETQYF
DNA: TGTGCCAGCAGTGATGGGGGGTTCGAGACCCAGTACTTC

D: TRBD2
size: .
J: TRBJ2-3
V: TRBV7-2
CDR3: CASSRRLAGDTDTQYF
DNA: TGTGCCAGCAGCCGGAGACTAGCGGGTGACACAGATACGCAGTATTTT

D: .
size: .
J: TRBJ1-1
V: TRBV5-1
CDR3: CTSSLLENTEAFF
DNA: TGTACCAGCAGCTTGTTGGAAAACACTGAAGCTTTCTTT

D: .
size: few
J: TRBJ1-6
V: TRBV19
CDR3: CASSQGALNNSPLHF
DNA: TGTGCCAGTAGCCAGGGAGCCCTTAATAATTCACCCCTCCACTTT

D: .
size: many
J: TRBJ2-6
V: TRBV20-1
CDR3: CSATKGGAYSGANVLTF
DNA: TGCAGTGCCACGAAGGGGGGGGCGTACTCTGGGGCCAACGTCCTGACTTTC

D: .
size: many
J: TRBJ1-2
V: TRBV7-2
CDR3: CASSPQIVYGYTF
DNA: TGTGCCAGCAGCCCGCAGATAGTCTATGGCTACACCTTC

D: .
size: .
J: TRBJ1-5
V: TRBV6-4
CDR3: CASSHLSGRNNQPQHF
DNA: TGTGCCAGCAGTCACCTTTCTGGCAGGAACAATCAGCCCCAGCATTTT